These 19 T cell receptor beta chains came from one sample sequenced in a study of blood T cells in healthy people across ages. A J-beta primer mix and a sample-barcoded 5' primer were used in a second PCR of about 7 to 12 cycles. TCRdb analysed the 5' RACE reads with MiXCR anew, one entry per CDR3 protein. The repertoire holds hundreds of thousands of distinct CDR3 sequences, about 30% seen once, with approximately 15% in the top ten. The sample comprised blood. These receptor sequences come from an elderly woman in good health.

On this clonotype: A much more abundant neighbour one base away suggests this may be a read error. The CDR3 here is CASSQDEGLARGAVQYF. The CDR3 nucleotides read TGTGCCAGCAGCCAAGACGAGGGACTAGCGAGGGGCGCGGTGCAGTACTTC. This chain links TRBV3-1 with TRBJ2-5, with 10 bases identical to TRBD2. CDR1 and CDR2 from the germline V gene are LGHDT and YNNKEL (reference sequence). The CDR3 spans 17 residues. The junction had 15 bases not matched to a gene; V was cut back by 0 bases and J by 11 bases.

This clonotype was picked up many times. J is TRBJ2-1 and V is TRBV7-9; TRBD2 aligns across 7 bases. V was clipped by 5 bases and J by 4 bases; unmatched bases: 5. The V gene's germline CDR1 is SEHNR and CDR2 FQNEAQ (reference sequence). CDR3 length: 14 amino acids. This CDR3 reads CASSPRGEYNEQFF. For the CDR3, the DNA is TGTGCCAGCAGCCCCCGGGGGGAGTACAATGAGCAGTTCTTC.

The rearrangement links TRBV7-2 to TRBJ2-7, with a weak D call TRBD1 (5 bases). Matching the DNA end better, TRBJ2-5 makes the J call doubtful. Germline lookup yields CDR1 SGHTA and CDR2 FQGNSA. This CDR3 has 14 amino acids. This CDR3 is CASSLIGAPETQYF. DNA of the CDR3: TGTGCCAGCAGCTTAATTGGGGCCCCAGAGACCCAGTACTTC.

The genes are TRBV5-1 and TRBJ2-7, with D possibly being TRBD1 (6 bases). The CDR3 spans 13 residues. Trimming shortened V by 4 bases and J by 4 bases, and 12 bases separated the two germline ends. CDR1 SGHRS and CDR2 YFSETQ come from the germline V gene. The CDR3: CASSLDSEYEQYF. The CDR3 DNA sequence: TGCGCCAGCAGCCTGGACAGCGAGTACGAGCAGTACTTC. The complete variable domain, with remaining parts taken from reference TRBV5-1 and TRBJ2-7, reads KAGVTQTPRYLIKTRGQQVTLSCSPISGHRSVSWYQQTPGQGLQFLFEYFSETQRNKGNFPGRFSGRQFSNSRSEMNVSTLELGDSALYLCASSLDSEYEQYFGPGTRLTVT.

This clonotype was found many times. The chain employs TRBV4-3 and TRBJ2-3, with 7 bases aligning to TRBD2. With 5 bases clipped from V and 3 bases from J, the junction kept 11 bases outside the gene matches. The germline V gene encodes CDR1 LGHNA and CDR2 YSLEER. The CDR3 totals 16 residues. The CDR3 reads CASSSIAGQQTDTQYF. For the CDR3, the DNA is TGCGCCAGCAGCTCCATAGCGGGCCAGCAAACAGATACGCAGTATTTT.

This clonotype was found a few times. CDR3 loop: CASSVDRGQGNTIYF. The CDR3 DNA reads TGTGCCAGCAGTGTTGACAGGGGGCAGGGAAACACCATATATTTT. The gene calls are TRBV6-1 and TRBJ1-3; 10 bases fit TRBD1. The CDR3 length is 15 residues. Germline CDR1 and CDR2: MNHNS and SASEGT. The V and J ends lost 4 bases and 4 bases, in that order; junction bases with no gene match: 4.

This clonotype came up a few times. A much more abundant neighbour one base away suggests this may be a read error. This CDR3 is CASSQGTGGNEQYF. In DNA form, the CDR3 reads TGCGCCAGCAGCCAGGGGACAGGGGGCAATGAGCAGTACTTC. V and J are TRBV5-1 and TRBJ2-5, with 12 bases that match TRBD1. The germline CDR1 and CDR2 sequences are SGHRS and YFSETQ. The CDR3 runs to 14 residues. Trimming took 4 bases from V and 11 from J; bases not matched to a gene: 9.

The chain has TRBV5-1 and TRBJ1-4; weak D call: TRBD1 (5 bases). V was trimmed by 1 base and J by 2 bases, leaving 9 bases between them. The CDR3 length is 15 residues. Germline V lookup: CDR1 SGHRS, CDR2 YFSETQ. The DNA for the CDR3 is TGCGCCAGCAGCTTGATTCGGGGGACTAATGAAAAACTGTTTTTT. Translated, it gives CASSLIRGTNEKLFF.

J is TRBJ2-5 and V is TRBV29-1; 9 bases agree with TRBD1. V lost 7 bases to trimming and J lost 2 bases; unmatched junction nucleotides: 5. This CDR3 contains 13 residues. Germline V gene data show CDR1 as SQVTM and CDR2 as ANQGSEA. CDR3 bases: TGCAGCGGGACAGGGGACTTACAAGAGACCCAGTACTTC. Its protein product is CSGTGDLQETQYF.

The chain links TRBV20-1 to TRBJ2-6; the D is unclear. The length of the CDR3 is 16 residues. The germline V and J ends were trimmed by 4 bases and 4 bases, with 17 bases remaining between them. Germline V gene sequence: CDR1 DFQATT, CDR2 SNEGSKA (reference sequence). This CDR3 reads CSAKPSAWAGANVLTF. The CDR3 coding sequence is TGCAGTGCTAAACCCTCAGCCTGGGCCGGGGCCAACGTCCTGACTTTC.

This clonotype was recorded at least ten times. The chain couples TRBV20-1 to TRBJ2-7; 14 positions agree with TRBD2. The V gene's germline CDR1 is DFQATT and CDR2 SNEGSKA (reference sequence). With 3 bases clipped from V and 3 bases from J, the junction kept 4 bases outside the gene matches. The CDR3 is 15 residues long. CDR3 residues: CSASGTSGGSYEQYF. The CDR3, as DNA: TGCAGTGCTAGCGGGACTAGCGGGGGAAGCTACGAGCAGTACTTC.

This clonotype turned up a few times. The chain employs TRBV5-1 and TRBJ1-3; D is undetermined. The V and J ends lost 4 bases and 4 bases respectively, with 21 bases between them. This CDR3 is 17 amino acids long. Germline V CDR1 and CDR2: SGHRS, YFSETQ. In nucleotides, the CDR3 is TGCGCCAGCAGCCCACTTGGGGATTCCAGCGGGGGAAACACCATATATTTT. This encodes CASSPLGDSSGGNTIYF.

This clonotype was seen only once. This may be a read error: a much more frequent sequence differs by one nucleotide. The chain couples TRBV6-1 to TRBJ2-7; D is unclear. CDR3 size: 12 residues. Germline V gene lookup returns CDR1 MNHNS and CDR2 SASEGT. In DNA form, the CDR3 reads TGTACCAGCAGTGCCGTTGACTACGAGCAGTACTTC. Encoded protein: CTSSAVDYEQYF.

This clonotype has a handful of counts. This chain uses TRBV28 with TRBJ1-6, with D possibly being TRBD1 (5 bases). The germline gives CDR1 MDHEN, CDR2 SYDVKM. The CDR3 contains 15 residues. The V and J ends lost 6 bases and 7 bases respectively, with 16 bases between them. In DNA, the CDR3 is TGTGCCAGCAGAGAGTGGCAGGGCCGGAATTCACCCCTCCACTTT. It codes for CASREWQGRNSPLHF.

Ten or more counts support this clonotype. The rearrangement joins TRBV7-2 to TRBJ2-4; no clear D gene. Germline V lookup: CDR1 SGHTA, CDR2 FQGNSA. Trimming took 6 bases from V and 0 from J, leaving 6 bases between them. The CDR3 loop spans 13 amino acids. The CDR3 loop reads CASSYSAKNIQYF. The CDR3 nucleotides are TGTGCCAGCAGTTACTCAGCCAAAAACATTCAGTACTTC.

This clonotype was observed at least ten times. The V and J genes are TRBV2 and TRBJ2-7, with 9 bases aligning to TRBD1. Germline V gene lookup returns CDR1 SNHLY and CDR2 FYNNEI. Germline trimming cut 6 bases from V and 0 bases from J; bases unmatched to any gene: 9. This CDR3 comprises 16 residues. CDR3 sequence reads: CASRVTTGGSSYEQYF. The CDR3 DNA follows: TGTGCCAGCAGAGTTACGACAGGGGGAAGCTCCTACGAGCAGTACTTC.

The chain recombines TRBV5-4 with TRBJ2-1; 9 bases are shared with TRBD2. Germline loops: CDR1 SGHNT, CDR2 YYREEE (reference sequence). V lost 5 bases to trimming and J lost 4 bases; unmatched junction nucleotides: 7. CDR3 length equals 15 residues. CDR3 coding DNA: TGTGCCAGCAGTGGGAGCGGGAGGATATACAATGAGCAGTTCTTC. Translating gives CASSGSGRIYNEQFF.

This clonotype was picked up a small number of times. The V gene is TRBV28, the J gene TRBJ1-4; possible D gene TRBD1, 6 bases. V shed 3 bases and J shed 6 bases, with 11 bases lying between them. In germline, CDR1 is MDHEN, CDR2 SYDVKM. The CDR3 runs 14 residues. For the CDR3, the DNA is TGTGCCAGCAGTTTCGGGGGGCAGGATGAAAAACTGTTTTTT. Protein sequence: CASSFGGQDEKLFF.

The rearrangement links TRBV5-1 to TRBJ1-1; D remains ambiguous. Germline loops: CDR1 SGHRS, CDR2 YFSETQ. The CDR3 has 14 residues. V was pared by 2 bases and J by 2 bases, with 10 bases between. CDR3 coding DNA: TGCGCCAGCAGCTTTCGGCCAACCAACACTGAAGCTTTCTTT. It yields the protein CASSFRPTNTEAFF.